These 4 T cell receptor beta chains were all obtained from the same sample, sequenced in a study of T cells after yellow fever vaccination. TCRdb reanalysed the 5' RACE reads using MiXCR and keeps one entry per CDR3 protein. The table includes about 260,000 distinct CDR3 sequences, around 4.9% detected once. This material consisted of CD4+ T cells sorted from PBMCs, taken on the day of the yellow fever booster vaccination. The receptors were gathered from a man between 18 and 29 years old who received the YFV17D yellow fever vaccine.

This sequence joins TRBV18 and TRBJ2-7, with D perhaps TRBD1 (6 bases). CDR1 is KGHSH, CDR2 LQKENI, per germline. The CDR3 sequence is 13 residues long. V gave up 6 bases and J gave up 6 bases, with 15 bases separating them. The CDR3 DNA follows: TGTGCCAGCTCGCAGGACAGCCTTGCCGAGCAGTACGTC. Its protein is CASSQDSLAEQYV.

This clonotype was picked up many times. This chain uses TRBV18 with TRBJ2-4, with a possible D match to TRBD1 (5 bases). Germline V gene data show CDR1 as KGHSH and CDR2 as LQKENI. CDR3 length: 13 amino acids. V lost 5 bases, J lost 7 bases, and 12 bases lay in between. CDR3 DNA sequence: TGTGCCAGCTCAGCAGACAGAGCGAACATTCAGTACTTC. Its translation: CASSADRANIQYF.

The rearrangement joins TRBV6-2 or TRBV6-3 to TRBJ2-1; D gene ambiguous. Germline loops: CDR1 MNHEY, CDR2 SVGEGT. This CDR3 is 13 amino acids long. V was clipped by 5 bases and J by 6 bases, with 11 bases between them. The CDR3 reads CASSGAASNEQFF. DNA of the CDR3: TGTGCCAGCAGTGGCGCCGCCTCCAATGAGCAGTTCTTC.

V is TRBV4-3 and J is TRBJ2-5; tentative D call: TRBD2 (5 bases). This CDR3 contains 15 residues. Germline CDR1 is LGHNA and CDR2 is YSLEER. V was pared by 1 base and J by 5 bases, with 14 bases between. The CDR3 loop is CASSQGTVSGETQYF. The CDR3, as DNA: TGCGCCAGCAGCCAAGGGACGGTGTCGGGGGAGACCCAGTACTTC.